The 2 T cell receptor beta chains below all came from one sample that was sequenced in a study of cytomegalovirus exposure and HLA in healthy donors (dated 2017 in TCRdb). Libraries were built with the immunoSEQ multiplex PCR assay. The clones in this table, taken by TCRdb from immuneACCESS, are in-frame only. Not every clone is retained; where verified, under half of the shortfall comes from an unresolved V gene, and the cause of the rest is unknown. This sample gives some 120,000 clones in total; 70% to 90% of them show up just once. In total, the top ten clones hold roughly 2% of the sample. The sequenced sample consisted of PBMCs. Receptor source: a woman between 25 and 40 years old in good health and CMV-seronegative.

The J gene is TRBJ2-5, the V gene TRBV2; the D gene is possibly TRBD2 (6 bases). The CDR3 sequence is 13 residues long. Deletions cut 8 bases from V and 5 bases from J, with 15 bases between. Germline V lookup: CDR1 SNHLY, CDR2 FYNNEI. The DNA of the CDR3 is TGTGCCAGCCTTGGAGGGACTCGCGAGACCCAGTACTTC. Protein: CASLGGTRETQYF.

The chain has TRBV6-5 and TRBJ1-1; 7 nucleotides align to TRBD1. The CDR3 extends over 14 amino acids. In germline, CDR1 is MNHEY, CDR2 SVGAGI. Losses at the gene ends were 5 bases for V and 0 bases for J; bases not matched to a gene: 3. This CDR3 reads CASSLGQVNTEAFF. The CDR3 region has the DNA TGTGCCAGCAGTCTCGGACAGGTGAACACTGAAGCTTTCTTT.